The 8 T cell receptor beta chains below were found in one sample sequenced in a study of CD8+CD57+ T cells in acquired aplastic anemia. TCR beta VDJ and CDR3 profiling used genomic DNA as template. MiXCR was run by TCRdb on the reads, yielding one entry per CDR3 protein. This table holds around 140,000 distinct CDR3 sequences, roughly two fifths found once. The sequencing input was sorted CD4+, CD8+, or CD8+CD57+ T cells (not recorded which) from PBMCs. The origin of the receptors is a human donor in good health, serving as a control.

The V gene is TRBV10-1, the J gene TRBJ2-3; D is ambiguous. Germline V gene sequence: CDR1 WNHNN, CDR2 SYGVQD (reference sequence). This CDR3 spans 12 amino acids. The germline V and J ends were trimmed by 0 bases and 4 bases, with 2 bases remaining between them. This chain's CDR3 is CASSESPDTQYF. The CDR3 nucleotides read TGCGCCAGCAGTGAGTCTCCAGATACGCAGTATTTT.

CDR3 nucleotide sequence: TGTGCCAGTAGTGCCGGACAGGGGAGTAACCACGAGCAGTACTTC. Protein sequence: CASSAGQGSNHEQYF. This chain links TRBV19 with TRBJ2-7; 9 positions agree with TRBD1. V shed 5 bases and J 5 bases; nucleotides not matched to a gene: 10. The CDR3 totals 15 residues. Germline V gene sequence: CDR1 LNHDA, CDR2 SQIVND (reference sequence).

CDR3 region: CATSRELDGRGKLFF. For the CDR3, the DNA is TGTGCCACCAGCAGAGAATTGGACGGCCGGGGGAAACTGTTTTTT. J is TRBJ1-4 and V is TRBV15, with a tentative D call TRBD1 (5 bases). The V gene lost 0 bases and the J gene lost 11 bases, with 16 bases spanning the gap. The CDR3 has 15 amino acids. Germline CDR1 and CDR2: LNHNV and YYDKDF (reference sequence). The full variable domain, rest sourced from reference TRBV15 and TRBJ1-4, is DAMVIQNPRYQVTQFGKPVTLSCSQTLNHNVMYWYQQKSSQAPKLLFHYYDKDFNNEADTPDNFQSRRPNTSFCFLDIRSPGLGDTAMYLCATSRELDGRGKLFFGSGTQLSVL.

This clonotype was observed many times. The chain recombines TRBV20-1 with TRBJ2-7; maybe TRBD2 (7 bases). V was cut by 3 bases and J by 3 bases, with 12 bases left in between. The germline gives CDR1 DFQATT, CDR2 SNEGSKA (reference sequence). This CDR3 comprises 13 residues. CDR3 protein: CSARLGGLYEQYF. For the CDR3, the DNA is TGCAGTGCTAGGCTCGGGGGGCTCTACGAGCAGTACTTC.

This rearrangement joins TRBV29-1 to TRBJ2-7; D is possibly TRBD1 (6 bases). Germline V lookup: CDR1 SQVTM, CDR2 ANQGSEA. The CDR3 is made up of 15 amino acids. Trimming pared 4 bases from V and 0 bases from J, leaving 16 bases between. The CDR3 loop is CSVGPTGMNSYEQYF. For the CDR3, the DNA is TGCAGCGTTGGCCCTACAGGGATGAACTCCTACGAGCAGTACTTC.

This clonotype was seen once. The chain recombines TRBV9 with TRBJ1-2; 8 bases line up with TRBD1. The germline V gene encodes CDR1 SGDLS and CDR2 YYNGEE. The CDR3 is 13 amino acids. CDR3 region: CARVGQGGYGYTF. Here the CDR3 DNA reads TGTGCTAGAGTTGGACAGGGTGGGTATGGCTACACCTTC. The variable domain in full, completed from reference TRBV9 and TRBJ1-2, reads DSGVTQTPKHLITATGQRVTLRCSPRSGDLSVYWYQQSLDQGLQFLIQYYNGEERAKGNILERFSAQQFPDLHSELNLSSLELGDSALYFCARVGQGGYGYTFGSGTRLTVV.

This clonotype was counted a few times. The genes are TRBV4-1 and TRBJ2-4; D is possibly TRBD1 (6 bases). Germline-derived CDR1 and CDR2 are MGHRA and YSYEKL. The CDR3 length is 15 residues. Trimming removed 1 base from V and 9 bases from J, with 16 bases in between. The CDR3 is CASSQVGQGIGIQYF. Here the CDR3 DNA reads TGCGCCAGCAGCCAAGTCGGGCAGGGGATAGGCATTCAGTACTTC.

By share, this clonotype ranks as medium-sized (0.01 to 0.1%). The chain is built from TRBV2 and TRBJ2-7, with a tentative D call TRBD1 (5 bases). The CDR3 has 12 residues. V was cut by 8 bases and J by 2 bases, with 10 bases left in between. The germline V gene encodes CDR1 SNHLY and CDR2 FYNNEI. CDR3 sequence: CASGPGPYEQYF. Here the CDR3 DNA reads TGTGCCAGCGGTCCAGGGCCCTACGAGCAGTACTTC.